These 19 T cell receptor beta chains were sequenced from one sample in a study of cytomegalovirus exposure and HLA in healthy donors. Both 60 Vbeta primers and 13 Jbeta primers went into the PCR. The table came from immunoSEQ multiplex PCR; TCRdb's copy has only in-frame clones and leaves some out. The top ten hold roughly 1% of the sample, which has approximately 150,000 clones, approximately 88% seen once. Sequenced sample: PBMCs. The source of these receptors is a man aged 25 to 40 in good health and CMV-seronegative.

The rearrangement links TRBV5-5 to TRBJ1-1; D gene uncertain. Germline V gives CDR1 SGHKS, CDR2 YYEKEE (reference sequence). Trimming left V 2 bases short and J 0 bases short, with 11 bases between. CDR3 length: 15 residues. CDR3 residues: CASSFRPRVNTEAFF. Written as DNA, the CDR3 is TGTGCCAGCAGCTTCCGCCCACGCGTGAACACTGAAGCTTTCTTT.

This clone was counted a few times. J is TRBJ2-5 and V is TRBV10-2; D not resolved. V was shortened by 8 bases and J by 2 bases, with 18 bases between the two germline ends. Looked up from germline, CDR1 is WSHSY and CDR2 is SAAADI. This CDR3 is built from 15 residues. In DNA form, the CDR3 reads TGCGCCAGCCTTCAACGACCAGCACTACAAGAGACCCAGTACTTC. Translated, it gives CASLQRPALQETQYF.

The genes are TRBV11-2 and TRBJ2-3; D remains unclear. Per germline, CDR1 SGHAT and CDR2 FQNNGV. V dropped 1 base and J dropped 0 bases, with 5 bases sitting between them. This CDR3 contains 14 residues. This CDR3 is CASSLGGSTDTQYF. CDR3 bases: TGTGCCAGCAGCTTAGGCGGAAGCACAGATACGCAGTATTTT. Filled out from reference TRBV11-2 and TRBJ2-3, the complete variable domain reads EAGVAQSPRYKIIEKRQSVAFWCNPISGHATLYWYQQILGQGPKLLIQFQNNGVVDDSQLPKDRFSAERLKGVDSTLKIQPAKLEDSAVYLCASSLGGSTDTQYFGPGTRLTVL.

The chain carries TRBV5-4 and TRBJ2-5; 8 bases fit TRBD1. The end of the DNA fits TRBJ2-7 better, so the J call may be wrong. Germline V gives CDR1 SGHNT, CDR2 YYREEE (reference sequence). This CDR3 has 16 amino acids. CDR3 nucleotide sequence: TGTGCCAGCAGCCCCCCACCCGGGACAGGAGCCTACGAGCAGTACTTC. Translation: CASSPPPGTGAYEQYF.

J is TRBJ1-2 and V is TRBV7-2, with a tentative D call TRBD1 (5 bases). V lost 0 bases and J lost 5, with 16 bases in between. This CDR3 is built from 16 residues. In germline, CDR1 is SGHTA, CDR2 FQGNSA. In DNA form, the CDR3 reads TGTGCCAGCAGCTTAGCGACCAGACAGTTCCTTTATGGCTACACCTTC. The encoded protein is CASSLATRQFLYGYTF. The entire variable domain, with the rest obtained from reference TRBV7-2 and TRBJ1-2, is as follows: GAGVSQSPSNKVTEKGKDVELRCDPISGHTALYWYRQSLGQGLEFLIYFQGNSAPDKSGLPSDRFSAERTGGSVSTLTIQRTQQEDSAVYLCASSLATRQFLYGYTFGSGTRLTVV.

The gene calls are TRBV6-1 and TRBJ2-7; 8 bases match TRBD1. The V gene end was trimmed by 4 bases and the J gene end by 0 bases; junction bases not matched to a gene: 5. Germline V lookup: CDR1 MNHNS, CDR2 SASEGT. This CDR3 is 15 amino acids long. The CDR3 loop is CASSAAGGLSYEQYF. In DNA, the CDR3 is TGTGCCAGCAGTGCGGCAGGGGGCCTCTCCTACGAGCAGTACTTC.

This clone was recorded a few times. This rearrangement joins TRBV19 to TRBJ2-1; TRBD1 matches 9 bases. The CDR3 runs 12 residues. V lost 1 base and J lost 15; bases outside the gene matches: 4. Germline assignment: CDR1 LNHDA and CDR2 SQIVND (reference sequence). CDR3 sequence: CASSIGDRDRFF. The CDR3 DNA sequence: TGTGCCAGTAGTATAGGGGACAGGGACCGGTTCTTC.

The chain's CDR3 is CASSSNREGLWEQYF. DNA of the CDR3: TGCGCCAGCAGCTCAAACAGGGAAGGATTGTGGGAGCAGTACTTC. The rearrangement links TRBV5-1 to TRBJ2-5; weak D call: TRBD1 (6 bases). This CDR3 region has 15 residues. V was cut by 3 bases and J by 11 bases, with 23 bases left in between. Germline V gene data show CDR1 as SGHRS and CDR2 as YFSETQ. Supplemented by reference TRBV5-1 and TRBJ2-5, the full variable domain reads KAGVTQTPRYLIKTRGQQVTLSCSPISGHRSVSWYQQTPGQGLQFLFEYFSETQRNKGNFPGRFSGRQFSNSRSEMNVSTLELGDSALYLCASSSNREGLWEQYFGPGTRLLVL.

This clone was picked up a small number of times. The J gene is TRBJ2-1, the V gene TRBV6-5; possible D gene TRBD2, 5 bases. Trimming stripped 6 bases from V and 5 bases from J, with 11 bases between. This CDR3 region has 13 residues. The germline V gene has CDR1 MNHEY and CDR2 SVGAGI. The CDR3 DNA follows: TGTGCCAGCAGCTATGGGAGCCACAATGAGCAGTTCTTC. It yields the protein CASSYGSHNEQFF.

The chain has TRBV2 and TRBJ2-7; D might be TRBD2 (5 bases). The CDR3 loop spans 14 amino acids. Trimming took 4 bases from V and 2 from J, leaving 12 bases between them. Germline CDR1 is SNHLY and CDR2 is FYNNEI. The CDR3 is CASSVGSGTYEQYF. CDR3 nucleotides: TGTGCCAGCAGTGTGGGGAGTGGGACCTACGAGCAGTACTTC.

J is TRBJ2-2 and V is TRBV5-1, with 9 bases aligning to TRBD1. V was pared by 4 bases and J by 5 bases, with 6 bases of the junction left unmatched. This CDR3 region has 15 residues. Germline V gene lookup returns CDR1 SGHRS and CDR2 YFSETQ. The CDR3 reads CASSVTGTGTGELFF. The DNA for the CDR3 is TGCGCCAGCAGCGTAACCGGGACAGGGACCGGGGAGCTGTTTTTT.

The chain is built from TRBV27 and TRBJ1-6; D is possibly TRBD1 (5 bases). The CDR3 has 14 amino acids. Trimming left V 5 bases short and J 7 bases short, with 12 bases between. The V gene's germline CDR1 is MNHEY and CDR2 SMNVEV (reference sequence). CDR3 residues: CASSGLGGNSPLHF. CDR3 DNA: TGTGCCAGCAGTGGTTTGGGGGGAAATTCACCCCTCCACTTT.

The rearrangement uses TRBV19 and TRBJ2-2, with D hard to call. V dropped 7 bases and J dropped 7 bases, with 10 bases sitting between them. The CDR3 covers 12 residues. Germline V gives CDR1 LNHDA, CDR2 SQIVND (reference sequence). CDR3 sequence (DNA): TGTGCCAGTACCCCACTGAACGGGGAGCTGTTTTTT. It translates to CASTPLNGELFF.

The gene calls are TRBV6-1 and TRBJ2-7, with 7 bases matching TRBD1. The CDR3 is 14 amino acids. V shed 0 bases and J 3 bases; nucleotides not matched to a gene: 2. Germline CDR1 MNHNS, CDR2 SASEGT. The CDR3 loop reads CASSEAGTVYEQYF. CDR3 DNA sequence: TGTGCCAGCAGTGAAGCTGGGACAGTCTACGAGCAGTACTTC.

The gene calls are TRBV7-6 and TRBJ1-2; maybe TRBD1 (6 bases). The V end lost 2 bases, the J end lost 7 bases, and 14 bases lay between the germline ends. The CDR3 runs 14 residues. The germline V gene encodes CDR1 SGHVS and CDR2 FNYEAQ. The CDR3 sequence is CASSLSDRSIGYTF. CDR3 nucleotide sequence: TGTGCCAGCAGCTTATCGGACAGATCTATTGGCTACACCTTC.

The CDR3 DNA is TGTGCCAGCAGCCAGCAAGTGGGGGGGGCCGTGGAGGATACGCAGTATTTT. Translation: CASSQQVGGAVEDTQYF. The rearrangement uses TRBV9 and TRBJ2-3, with D possibly TRBD2 on 7 matching bases. V lost 4 bases and J 6 bases, leaving 24 bases between the germline ends. Looked up from germline, CDR1 is SGDLS and CDR2 is YYNGEE. This CDR3 is built from 17 residues.

This clone was found once. This chain connects TRBV6-5 to TRBJ2-2; no clear D gene. This CDR3 spans 12 amino acids. Germline V gene lookup returns CDR1 MNHEY and CDR2 SVGAGI. Trimming removed 8 bases from V and 1 base from J, with 5 bases in between. In DNA, the CDR3 is TGTGCCAGCTACAGGAACACCGGGGAGCTGTTTTTT. It is translated as CASYRNTGELFF.

This chain joins TRBV7-3 and TRBJ2-2; tentative D call: TRBD1 (6 bases). V was shortened by 5 bases and J by 8 bases, with 12 bases between the two germline ends. Germline values: CDR1 SGHTA, CDR2 FQGTGA. This CDR3 comprises 13 residues. The CDR3 region has the DNA TGTGCCAGCAGCCCCAGGGGCACAGGGGAGCTGTTTTTT. Translated: CASSPRGTGELFF.

The V gene is TRBV5-1, the J gene TRBJ1-4; D unclear. V was trimmed by 0 bases and J by 3 bases, leaving 6 bases between them. The CDR3 sequence is 14 residues long. Per germline, CDR1 SGHRS and CDR2 YFSETQ. CDR3 in DNA: TGCGCCAGCAGCTTGGAAAGCTCTAATGAAAAACTGTTTTTT. It specifies CASSLESSNEKLFF.